These 14 T cell receptor beta chains share one sample of origin, sequenced in a study of neurological immune-mediated disorders. Time point: technical triplicate 2. TCRdb ran MiXCR on the 5' RACE reads and lists one entry per CDR3 protein. The sample yields about 59,000 distinct CDR3 sequences, more than 20% seen once. The sample consisted of PBMCs. These receptors came from a man in his sixties with HTLV-1-associated myelopathy (HAM/TSP).

This clonotype was counted between two and nine times. This rearrangement joins TRBV7-9 to TRBJ1-1, with 10 bases matching TRBD1. V lost 9 bases, J lost 4 bases, and 5 bases stayed unmatched. Germline CDR1 reads SEHNR; CDR2 reads FQNEAQ (reference sequence). The CDR3 contains 13 residues. The CDR3 nucleotides read TGTGCCAGTAGGGACAGGGGTACCACTGAAGCTTTCTTT. Amino acid sequence: CASRDRGTTEAFF.

This clonotype was detected a few times. This chain connects TRBV5-1 to TRBJ2-1; tentative D call: TRBD2 (5 bases). Germline CDR1 reads SGHRS; CDR2 reads YFSETQ. The CDR3 is made up of 15 amino acids. V was clipped by 0 bases and J by 0 bases, with 7 bases between them. The DNA for the CDR3 is TGCGCCAGCAGCTTGGCGGGAACCTCCTACAATGAGCAGTTCTTC. Encoded protein: CASSLAGTSYNEQFF.

This clonotype was detected many times. This chain's CDR3 is CASSHTQQGAGETQYF. The CDR3 region has the DNA TGTGCCAGCAGCCACACCCAACAGGGGGCGGGAGAGACCCAGTACTTC. The chain couples TRBV7-2 to TRBJ2-5, with TRBD1 identical over 9 bases. The germline V gene encodes CDR1 SGHTA and CDR2 FQGNSA. This CDR3 has 16 residues. V lost 5 bases to trimming and J lost 4 bases; unmatched junction nucleotides: 11. The variable domain in full, completed from reference TRBV7-2 and TRBJ2-5, reads GAGVSQSPSNKVTEKGKDVELRCDPISGHTALYWYRQSLGQGLEFLIYFQGNSAPDKSGLPSDRFSAERTGGSVSTLTIQRTQQEDSAVYLCASSHTQQGAGETQYFGPGTRLLVL.

Many counts were recorded for this clonotype. J is TRBJ1-2 and V is TRBV20-1; a weak D match, TRBD1 (5 bases). The CDR3 contains 13 residues. Trimming shortened V by 5 bases and J by 5 bases, and 15 bases separated the two germline ends. Germline lookup yields CDR1 DFQATT and CDR2 SNEGSKA (reference sequence). The CDR3 spells CSAPQELHYGYTF. The CDR3 DNA sequence: TGCAGTGCTCCACAGGAGCTCCATTATGGCTACACCTTC.

The V call is TRBV5-5, the J call TRBJ2-3; the D call may be TRBD1 or TRBD2 (5 bases each). Germline V lookup: CDR1 SGHKS, CDR2 YYEKEE (reference sequence). This CDR3 region has 15 residues. With 4 bases removed from V and 3 bases from J, the gap between germline ends came to 15 bases. CDR3 in DNA: TGTGCCAGCAGCAGCCTGGGGGTTTGGACAGATACGCAGTATTTT. It translates to CASSSLGVWTDTQYF.

This clonotype came up many times. V gene TRBV18 combines with J gene TRBJ2-7; TRBD1 agrees at 9 bases. The CDR3 covers 16 residues. The V gene's germline CDR1 is KGHSH and CDR2 LQKENI. With 2 bases clipped from V and 0 bases from J, the junction kept 5 bases outside the gene matches. The CDR3 spells CASSPGTGLSSYEQYF. The CDR3, as DNA: TGTGCCAGCTCACCAGGGACAGGGCTGAGCTCCTACGAGCAGTACTTC.

This clonotype appeared many times. The CDR3 nucleotides read TGCAGTGCACCTACAGGGATCGGAGAGACCCAGTACTTC. Amino acid sequence: CSAPTGIGETQYF. The chain employs TRBV20-1 and TRBJ2-5; TRBD1 might be the D (6 bases). The germline V and J ends were trimmed by 6 bases and 4 bases, with 15 bases remaining between them. The germline V gene encodes CDR1 DFQATT and CDR2 SNEGSKA (reference sequence). The CDR3 has 13 amino acids.

In its sample, this clonotype was seen many times. This chain connects TRBV5-1 to TRBJ1-1, with unresolved D. CDR1 SGHRS and CDR2 YFSETQ come from the germline V gene. The CDR3 is made up of 11 amino acids. Trimming shortened V by 4 bases and J by 1 base, and 2 bases separated the two germline ends. The DNA of the CDR3 is TGCGCCAGCAGCACGAACACTGAAGCTTTCTTT. It codes for CASSTNTEAFF.

This clonotype was seen repeatedly, ten times or more. V usage is TRBV7-2 and J usage is TRBJ1-6; 9 bases are shared with TRBD1. With V trimmed by 5 bases and J by 7 bases, 6 bases remained unmatched. Germline assignment: CDR1 SGHTA and CDR2 FQGNSA. The CDR3 runs to 15 residues. CDR3 sequence (DNA): TGTGCCAGCAGCCCGTCCGGGACAGGGAATTCACCCCTCCACTTT. It yields the protein CASSPSGTGNSPLHF.

The table lists this clonotype with many counts. This chain connects TRBV6-2 or TRBV6-3 to TRBJ2-7; the match to TRBD2 covers 9 bases. CDR1 is MNHEY and CDR2 is SVGEGT in the germline V gene. This CDR3 region has 15 residues. The V and J ends lost 5 bases and 4 bases, in that order; junction bases with no gene match: 9. The DNA of the CDR3 is TGTGCCAGCAGTGGACCAGCGGGGGGATTATACGAGCAGTACTTC. Protein product: CASSGPAGGLYEQYF.

This clonotype has ten or more counts. J is TRBJ2-7 and V is TRBV5-1; TRBD1 matches at 8 bases. The V segment lost 5 bases and the J segment 2 bases; nucleotides outside the gene matches: 6. The CDR3 totals 14 residues. CDR1 and CDR2 from the germline V gene are SGHRS and YFSETQ. The CDR3 is CASRPGGSPYEQYF. Written as DNA, the CDR3 is TGCGCCAGCAGGCCAGGGGGCTCCCCCTACGAGCAGTACTTC.

The gene calls are TRBV29-1 and TRBJ2-7, with TRBD1 matching over 8 bases. The germline gives CDR1 SQVTM, CDR2 ANQGSEA. This CDR3 has 13 amino acids. Trimming at V came to 4 bases and at J to 2 bases, leaving 4 bases not matched to a gene. CDR3 loop: CSVGLGQAYEQYF. CDR3 DNA sequence: TGCAGCGTTGGGTTGGGACAGGCCTACGAGCAGTACTTC.

Many counts were recorded for this clonotype. The V call is TRBV19, the J call TRBJ1-5; TRBD1 might be the D (5 bases). V was cut by 9 bases and J by 6 bases, with 12 bases left in between. The V gene's germline CDR1 is LNHDA and CDR2 SQIVND (reference sequence). There are 12 residues in the CDR3. The CDR3 nucleotides are TGTGCCAGCCAGGGAAGGAGTCAGCCCCAGCATTTT. This gives the protein CASQGRSQPQHF.

This clonotype was seen ten or more times. The rearrangement uses TRBV12-3 or TRBV12-4 and TRBJ1-5, with unresolved D. The CDR3 has 15 amino acids. The V gene lost 2 bases and the J gene lost 5 bases, with 13 bases spanning the gap. CDR3 sequence (DNA): TGTGCCAGCAGTTTATTTATGGCCGGGGATCAGCCCCAGCATTTT. Translated: CASSLFMAGDQPQHF.